This passage covers 18 T cell receptor beta chains from one sample sequenced in a study of CD4 T cells in relation to SARS-CoV-2 and coronaviruses. Data came from immunoSEQ multiplex PCR; TCRdb stores just in-frame clones and leaves some out. Of about 65,000 clones in the sample, about nine tenths are singletons; the top ten hold over 1.5%. CD4+ T cells from unexposed donors were obtained before the COVID-19 pandemic (2011-2018). The source material was memory CD4+ T cells from PBMCs. These TCRs come from a human donor in good health.

This chain uses TRBV5-4 with TRBJ1-2; no definite D call. Trimming stripped 4 bases from V and 4 bases from J, with 11 bases between. This CDR3 comprises 13 residues. Germline V gives CDR1 SGHNT, CDR2 YYREEE (reference sequence). The CDR3 DNA sequence: TGTGCCAGCAGCATCGGAGGGAGCTATGGCTACACCTTC. Its translation: CASSIGGSYGYTF.

V and J are TRBV19 and TRBJ1-1; D is undetermined. CDR1 and CDR2 from the germline V gene are LNHDA and SQIVND (reference sequence). V was shortened by 5 bases and J by 3 bases, with 10 bases between the two germline ends. The CDR3 length is 13 residues. The DNA of the CDR3 is TGTGCCAGTAGTGTTAAAGGCGACACTGAAGCTTTCTTT. Its translation is CASSVKGDTEAFF.

This clone has a single count. This rearrangement joins TRBV2 to TRBJ2-7, with TRBD1 identical over 8 bases. The CDR3 covers 13 residues. Trimming cost V 4 bases and J 3 bases; bases outside gene matches: 2. Germline values: CDR1 SNHLY, CDR2 FYNNEI. The CDR3 loop reads CASSAQGDYEQYF. DNA of the CDR3: TGTGCCAGCAGTGCACAGGGGGACTACGAGCAGTACTTC.

The rearrangement links TRBV3-1 (or the pseudogene TRBV3-2) to TRBJ2-1; TRBD2 aligns across 8 bases. This CDR3 region has 16 residues. V dropped 6 bases and J dropped 2; count of bases not matched to a gene: 9. In germline, CDR1 is LGHDT, CDR2 YNNKEL (reference sequence). The CDR3 spells CASRQRGAGAYNEQFF. Written as DNA, the CDR3 is TGTGCCAGCAGACAAAGGGGAGCGGGAGCCTACAATGAGCAGTTCTTC.

The V and J genes are TRBV18 and TRBJ2-6, with D perhaps matching TRBD1 or TRBD2 (6 bases each). This CDR3 has 16 amino acids. V was trimmed by 3 bases and J by 4 bases, leaving 13 bases between them. The germline V gene encodes CDR1 KGHSH and CDR2 LQKENI. The DNA for the CDR3 is TGTGCCAGCTCACCTTCTGGGGGGCGCGGGGCCAACGTCCTGACTTTC. This translates into CASSPSGGRGANVLTF.

J is TRBJ2-7 and V is TRBV18, with D unclear. This CDR3 is built from 14 residues. The ends were cut back, 5 bases at V and 1 base at J, with 12 bases in the middle. From germline, CDR1 is KGHSH and CDR2 LQKENI. The CDR3 protein is CASSSSAESYEQYF. The DNA for the CDR3 is TGTGCCAGCTCATCCTCCGCGGAATCCTACGAGCAGTACTTC.

The chain carries TRBV28 and TRBJ2-1; tentatively, D is TRBD1 or TRBD2 (5 bases each). Trimming cost V 7 bases and J 3 bases, with 16 bases left between them. Germline-derived CDR1 and CDR2 are MDHEN and SYDVKM. This CDR3 is built from 15 residues. The CDR3 DNA reads TGTGCCAGCATCTCCGGGACCTCGGGCTACAATGAGCAGTTCTTC. Amino acids: CASISGTSGYNEQFF. The entire variable domain, with the rest obtained from reference TRBV28 and TRBJ2-1, is as follows: DVKVTQSSRYLVKRTGEKVFLECVQDMDHENMFWYRQDPGLGLRLIYFSYDVKMKEKGDIPEGYSVSREKKERFSLILESASTNQTSMYLCASISGTSGYNEQFFGPGTRLTVL.

The J gene is TRBJ1-1, the V gene TRBV9, with TRBD1 as a possible D gene (5 bases). The CDR3 has 15 residues. V gave up 2 bases and J gave up 3 bases, with 14 bases separating them. Looked up from germline, CDR1 is SGDLS and CDR2 is YYNGEE. CDR3 residues: CASSVLPGMYTEAFF. CDR3 coding DNA: TGTGCCAGCAGCGTCCTACCAGGGATGTACACTGAAGCTTTCTTT.

This chain links TRBV3-1 (or the pseudogene TRBV3-2) with TRBJ1-2; D call uncertain. The CDR3 covers 13 residues. Per the germline V gene, CDR1 is LGHDT and CDR2 is YNNKEL (reference sequence). The ends were cut back, 4 bases at V and 2 bases at J, with 8 bases in the middle. This CDR3 reads CASSPDQNYGYTF. The DNA for the CDR3 is TGTGCCAGCAGCCCGGACCAAAACTATGGCTACACCTTC.

The chain links TRBV7-3 to TRBJ2-1; 7 nucleotides line up with TRBD2. Trimming cost V 5 bases and J 0 bases; bases outside gene matches: 4. The CDR3 runs 15 residues. The germline V gene encodes CDR1 SGHTA and CDR2 FQGTGA. This CDR3 is CASSRGGSSYNEQFF. The CDR3 nucleotides are TGTGCCAGCAGCCGCGGGGGTAGCTCCTACAATGAGCAGTTCTTC. The variable domain in full, completed from reference TRBV7-3 and TRBJ2-1, reads GAGVSQTPSNKVTEKGKYVELRCDPISGHTALYWYRQSLGQGPEFLIYFQGTGAADDSGLPNDRFFAVRPEGSVSTLKIQRTERGDSAVYLCASSRGGSSYNEQFFGPGTRLTVL.

This rearrangement joins TRBV5-8 to TRBJ2-3, with TRBD2 identical over 11 bases. Per germline, CDR1 SGHTS and CDR2 YDEGEE. V lost 4 bases, J lost 5 bases, and 9 bases stayed unmatched. CDR3 length equals 16 residues. Written as DNA, the CDR3 is TGTGCCAGCAGCACTCTAGCGGGGGGCGTTCTAGATACGCAGTATTTT. Translated, it gives CASSTLAGGVLDTQYF.

V is TRBV7-2 and J is TRBJ1-4; 11 nucleotides match TRBD1. This CDR3 region has 15 residues. CDR1 is SGHTA, CDR2 FQGNSA, per germline. Losses at the gene ends were 5 bases for V and 11 bases for J; bases not matched to a gene: 10. Here the CDR3 reads CASSPRDRGVLKLFF. In DNA form, the CDR3 reads TGTGCCAGCAGCCCAAGGGACAGGGGGGTGTTGAAACTGTTTTTT.

The chain is built from TRBV4-1 and TRBJ1-6; possibly TRBD1 for D (6 bases). Germline V gene sequence: CDR1 MGHRA, CDR2 YSYEKL. Trimming took off 2 bases at V and 8 bases at J, with 13 bases between the two ends. There are 15 residues in the CDR3. The CDR3 is CASSQRSGGDSPLHF. DNA of the CDR3: TGCGCCAGCAGCCAACGAAGCGGGGGCGATTCACCCCTCCACTTT.

The chain joins TRBV13 to TRBJ2-7; tentative D call: TRBD1 (7 bases). Trimming removed 5 bases from V and 0 bases from J, with 8 bases in between. In germline, CDR1 is PRHDT, CDR2 FYEKMQ (reference sequence). This CDR3 comprises 13 residues. CDR3 sequence: CASSQGGSYEQYF. As DNA, the CDR3 is TGTGCCAGCAGCCAGGGGGGCTCCTACGAGCAGTACTTC.

The rearrangement uses TRBV9 and TRBJ2-2; either TRBD1 or TRBD2 may fit D (5 bases each). V was shortened by 4 bases and J by 4 bases, with 23 bases between the two germline ends. Looked up from germline, CDR1 is SGDLS and CDR2 is YYNGEE. The CDR3 spans 18 residues. In DNA, the CDR3 is TGTGCCAGCAGCCCCCTAGCCGCCCCCTGGGACCGCACCGGGGAGCTGTTTTTT. Translation gives CASSPLAAPWDRTGELFF.

CDR3 loop: CASSYYGQGGREQYF. CDR3 sequence (DNA): TGTGCCAGCAGCTATTACGGGCAGGGGGGCCGCGAGCAGTACTTC. J is TRBJ2-7 and V is TRBV7-9; TRBD1 is a possible D gene (7 bases). Trimming shortened V by 4 bases and J by 6 bases, and 19 bases separated the two germline ends. Germline V gene sequence: CDR1 SEHNR, CDR2 FQNEAQ (reference sequence). CDR3 size: 15 residues.

The rearrangement joins TRBV5-1 to TRBJ2-7; no reliable D call. The CDR3 is 13 amino acids. Germline-derived CDR1 and CDR2 are SGHRS and YFSETQ. V lost 0 bases to trimming and J lost 4 bases, with 8 bases between them. CDR3 sequence (DNA): TGCGCCAGCAGCTTGGTAGGGAATTACGAGCAGTACTTC. It yields the protein CASSLVGNYEQYF.

This chain joins TRBV5-5 and TRBJ1-1; D perhaps matches TRBD1 (5 bases). The CDR3 consists of 14 residues. Germline assignment: CDR1 SGHKS and CDR2 YYEKEE (reference sequence). V gave up 6 bases and J gave up 9 bases, with 21 bases separating them. CDR3 amino acids: CASTEGWGLGKAFF. CDR3 DNA: TGTGCCAGCACCGAAGGGTGGGGGTTGGGGAAAGCTTTCTTT. The entire variable domain, with the rest obtained from reference TRBV5-5 and TRBJ1-1, is as follows: DAGVTQSPTHLIKTRGQQVTLRCSPISGHKSVSWYQQVLGQGPQFIFQYYEKEERGRGNFPDRFSARQFPNYSSELNVNALLLGDSALYLCASTEGWGLGKAFFGQGTRLTVV.